The 10 T cell receptor beta chains listed next were all sequenced from one sample in a study of regulatory T cells in long-lasting Graves disease. Relying on iRepertoire HTBI primers and Arm-PCR of CDR3 regions, the team built TCR beta libraries. TCRdb re-derived calls from the multiplex PCR reads in MiXCR, one entry per CDR3 protein. The data contain almost 450,000 distinct CDR3 sequences, about a sixth of them singletons. Sample time point: newly diagnosed GD, antithyroid drugs for less than 3 months. PBMC-derived RNA was used for the TCR library. A further study also used this sample, focusing on T cells in Graves' hyperthyroidism and ophthalmopathy.

This specimen consisted of peripheral blood mononuclear cells (PBMCs), obtained at new diagnosis, from a patient treated with antithyroid drugs. The receptors originated from a woman aged 25-40 years with Graves disease.

This chain links TRBV7-6 with TRBJ2-5; D gene uncertain. Germline V gives CDR1 SGHVS, CDR2 FNYEAQ. Trimming shortened V by 5 bases and J by 5 bases, and 12 bases separated the two germline ends. The CDR3 has 13 amino acids. The CDR3 spells CASSPNQGETQYF. CDR3 DNA: TGTGCCAGCAGCCCGAACCAAGGGGAGACCCAGTACTTC.

This clonotype was counted between two and nine times. The V gene is TRBV2, the J gene TRBJ2-2; maybe TRBD2 (5 bases). Germline CDR1 and CDR2: SNHLY and FYNNEI. The CDR3 sequence is 14 residues long. Deletions cut 5 bases from V and 6 bases from J, with 13 bases between. CDR3 amino acids: CASSKDPGSGELFF. The CDR3 DNA reads as TGTGCCAGCAGTAAGGATCCGGGGTCCGGGGAGCTGTTTTTT.

CDR3: CASSPGYRDGYTF. The CDR3 DNA reads as TGCGCCAGCAGCCCGGGGTACAGGGATGGCTACACCTTC. V usage is TRBV5-1 and J usage is TRBJ1-2; possibly TRBD1 for D (6 bases). The ends were cut back, 4 bases at V and 6 bases at J, with 13 bases in the middle. Germline V gene sequence: CDR1 SGHRS, CDR2 YFSETQ. CDR3 length: 13 residues.

At least ten counts were recorded for this clonotype. The V gene is TRBV3-1, the J gene TRBJ1-5, with a tentative D call TRBD1 (5 bases). V dropped 0 bases and J dropped 5 bases, with 11 bases sitting between them. This CDR3 region has 15 residues. Germline V CDR1 and CDR2: LGHDT, YNNKEL (reference sequence). CDR3 nucleotide sequence: TGTGCCAGCAGCCAAGACTTAACGGGACATCAGCCCCAGCATTTT. Translation: CASSQDLTGHQPQHF.

This clonotype was seen ten or more times. The V call is TRBV18, the J call TRBJ2-2, with 13 bases identical to TRBD2. The germline V gene encodes CDR1 KGHSH and CDR2 LQKENI. Losses at the gene ends were 2 bases for V and 6 bases for J; bases not matched to a gene: 0. CDR3 size: 15 residues. The CDR3 nucleotides are TGTGCCAGCTCACCAGGACTAGCGGGAGCCGGGGAGCTGTTTTTT. Its translation is CASSPGLAGAGELFF.

This clonotype was picked up many times. This chain links TRBV5-1 with TRBJ2-3; D possibly matches TRBD1 or TRBD2 (5 bases each). Germline assignment: CDR1 SGHRS and CDR2 YFSETQ. V was clipped by 9 bases and J by 2 bases, with 19 bases between them. The CDR3 is 15 amino acids. The CDR3 loop reads CATSRDGEHTDTQYF. In nucleotides, the CDR3 is TGCGCCACCTCCCGGGACGGCGAACACACAGATACGCAGTATTTT.

The table lists this clonotype with a few counts. A much larger clone differs by one base, so this may be a read error. The chain combines TRBV3-1 with TRBJ2-7; the match to TRBD1 covers 8 bases. CDR3 length: 14 amino acids. CDR1 LGHDT and CDR2 YNNKEL come from the germline V gene (reference sequence). V trimming: 4 bases; J trimming: 5 bases; junction bases outside the gene matches: 7. The CDR3 sequence: CASSRGQDSDEQYF. CDR3 bases: TGTGCCAGCAGCCGGGGACAGGATTCGGACGAGCAGTACTTC.

Regarding this clonotype: A single base separates this from a much larger clone, so it may be a read error. The CDR3 reads CATSREAGGHGYTF. Written as DNA, the CDR3 is TGTGCCACCAGCAGAGAAGCTGGTGGCCATGGCTACACCTTC. This chain joins TRBV15 and TRBJ1-2; D is unresolved. CDR1 is LNHNV and CDR2 is YYDKDF in the germline V gene (reference sequence). The CDR3 sequence is 14 residues long. Between the trimmed V and J ends, which lost 0 bases and 6 bases, there was a span of 11 bases.

The chain employs TRBV20-1 and TRBJ2-1, with TRBD2 identical over 8 bases. The CDR3 extends over 15 amino acids. Germline values: CDR1 DFQATT, CDR2 SNEGSKA (reference sequence). Unmatched junction bases numbered 9, after V lost 5 bases and J lost 3 bases. The CDR3 DNA is TGCAGTGCTTCCGTAGTAGCGGGGTTCTACAATGAGCAGTTCTTC. Its protein product is CSASVVAGFYNEQFF.

This clonotype came up many times. The rearrangement joins TRBV7-2 to TRBJ2-3, with TRBD1 as a possible D gene (6 bases). Germline V lookup: CDR1 SGHTA, CDR2 FQGNSA. The CDR3 has 14 residues. V was clipped by 2 bases and J by 3 bases, with 9 bases between them. CDR3 bases: TGTGCCAGCAGCTTATCTCAGGGGACAGATACGCAGTATTTT. Translated: CASSLSQGTDTQYF.